A selection of T cell receptor beta chains follows, all from one sample in a study of T cell changes during pregnancy in multiple sclerosis. Only in-frame clones appear in the TCRdb table, and some are missing; sequencing was by immunoSEQ multiplex PCR. The sample contains 20,000 to 30,000 clones, 88% of which appear only once. This material consisted of CD4+ T cells from peripheral blood mononuclear cells, taken in the first trimester of pregnancy. These receptors were obtained from a female donor in good health, enrolled as a control in a pregnancy study. Each CDR3 is given with its conserved first and last residue. The order of the fields is D gene, clone size, V gene, J gene, CDR3 protein, CDR3 DNA. D genes are given only for firm matches. Some rows have no size entry. The others give once, few or many, or a class for an expanded clone.

d_gene: -
abundance: -
v_gene: TRBV29-1
j_gene: TRBJ1-1
CDR3aa: CSALYADSLNTEAFF
CDR3nt: TGCAGCGCCCTATACGCCGACAGTCTGAACACTGAAGCTTTCTTT

d_gene: TRBD1
abundance: -
v_gene: TRBV10-3
j_gene: TRBJ2-1
CDR3aa: CAIRGQGTYNEQFF
CDR3nt: TGTGCCATCAGGGGACAGGGCACCTACAATGAGCAGTTCTTC

d_gene: -
abundance: -
v_gene: TRBV5-1
j_gene: TRBJ2-7
CDR3aa: CASSLFTDSYEQYF
CDR3nt: TGCGCCAGCAGCTTGTTTACAGATTCCTACGAGCAGTACTTC

d_gene: -
abundance: once
v_gene: TRBV19
j_gene: TRBJ2-2
CDR3aa: CASTQGPNRELFF
CDR3nt: TGTGCCAGTACCCAGGGCCCGAACCGGGAGCTGTTTTTT

d_gene: TRBD1
abundance: -
v_gene: TRBV5-4
j_gene: TRBJ2-7
CDR3aa: CASSLGQGADEQYF
CDR3nt: TGTGCCAGCAGCTTGGGTCAGGGGGCCGACGAGCAGTACTTC

d_gene: -
abundance: -
v_gene: TRBV6-5
j_gene: TRBJ2-1
CDR3aa: CASSSPGINEQFF
CDR3nt: TGTGCCAGCAGTTCTCCAGGAATTAATGAGCAGTTCTTC

d_gene: -
abundance: -
v_gene: TRBV7-9
j_gene: TRBJ1-1
CDR3aa: CASSTRLRGNTEAFF
CDR3nt: TGTGCCAGCAGCACCCGGCTTAGGGGGAACACTGAAGCTTTCTTT

d_gene: -
abundance: -
v_gene: TRBV28
j_gene: TRBJ1-4
CDR3aa: CACSGGGNEKLFF
CDR3nt: TGTGCCTGCTCGGGCGGAGGGAATGAAAAACTGTTTTTT

d_gene: TRBD2
abundance: -
v_gene: TRBV12-5
j_gene: TRBJ2-1
CDR3aa: CASGLLAGGGEQFF
CDR3nt: TGTGCTAGTGGTTTGCTAGCGGGAGGGGGGGAGCAGTTCTTC

d_gene: -
abundance: -
v_gene: TRBV6-4
j_gene: TRBJ2-7
CDR3aa: CASRAPPGNYYEQYF
CDR3nt: TGTGCCAGCAGAGCTCCTCCGGGGAATTACTACGAGCAGTACTTC

d_gene: -
abundance: -
v_gene: TRBV30
j_gene: TRBJ1-3
CDR3aa: CAWSRGGNTIYF
CDR3nt: TGTGCCTGGAGCCGGGGGGGGAACACCATATATTTT

d_gene: TRBD2
abundance: -
v_gene: TRBV15
j_gene: TRBJ2-7
CDR3aa: CATQAGGGNSYEQYF
CDR3nt: TGTGCCACCCAAGCCGGGGGGGGCAACTCCTACGAGCAGTACTTC

d_gene: TRBD1
abundance: -
v_gene: TRBV15
j_gene: TRBJ1-2
CDR3aa: CATIPGQGYGYTF
CDR3nt: TGTGCCACCATACCGGGACAGGGCTATGGCTACACCTTC

d_gene: TRBD1
abundance: -
v_gene: TRBV7-8
j_gene: TRBJ1-5
CDR3aa: CASSLTQGYDRGQPQHF
CDR3nt: TGTGCCAGCAGCTTGACCCAGGGGTACGACAGGGGGCAGCCCCAGCATTTT

d_gene: TRBD1
abundance: -
v_gene: TRBV5-1
j_gene: TRBJ2-7
CDR3aa: CASSLSPSGQGIYEQYF
CDR3nt: TGCGCCAGCAGCTTGTCCCCATCAGGACAGGGAATCTACGAGCAGTACTTC

d_gene: -
abundance: -
v_gene: TRBV4-2
j_gene: TRBJ2-3
CDR3aa: CASSQDWPPTPPDTQYF
CDR3nt: TGTGCCAGCAGCCAAGATTGGCCACCCACCCCCCCAGATACGCAGTATTTT

d_gene: -
abundance: -
v_gene: TRBV2
j_gene: TRBJ1-1
CDR3aa: CASSEFRENTEAFF
CDR3nt: TGTGCCAGCAGTGAATTCAGGGAGAACACTGAAGCTTTCTTT

d_gene: -
abundance: few
v_gene: TRBV5-1
j_gene: TRBJ1-6
CDR3aa: CASSLDLQGNSPLHF
CDR3nt: TGCGCCAGCAGCTTAGATTTGCAGGGGAATTCACCCCTCCACTTT

d_gene: TRBD2
abundance: -
v_gene: TRBV7-9
j_gene: TRBJ2-1
CDR3aa: CASSSIGSGGFEQFF
CDR3nt: TGTGCCAGCAGCTCAATCGGATCGGGAGGGTTTGAGCAGTTCTTC

d_gene: -
abundance: -
v_gene: TRBV27
j_gene: TRBJ2-1
CDR3aa: CASSSSMGQRGNEQFF
CDR3nt: -

d_gene: -
abundance: -
v_gene: TRBV5-4
j_gene: TRBJ2-3
CDR3aa: CASRLGGDTQYF
CDR3nt: TGTGCCAGCAGATTAGGCGGGGATACGCAGTATTTT

d_gene: -
abundance: -
v_gene: TRBV5-5
j_gene: TRBJ1-1
CDR3aa: CASSLANGAGGDTEAFF
CDR3nt: TGTGCCAGCAGCTTGGCCAACGGAGCCGGAGGGGATACTGAAGCTTTCTTT

d_gene: -
abundance: -
v_gene: TRBV5-1
j_gene: TRBJ1-1
CDR3aa: CASRSEPNTEAFF
CDR3nt: TGCGCCAGCCGTAGCGAGCCGAACACTGAAGCTTTCTTT

d_gene: TRBD1
abundance: -
v_gene: TRBV30
j_gene: TRBJ1-3
CDR3aa: CAWSSGGGNTIYF
CDR3nt: TGTGCCTGGAGTTCAGGGGGCGGAAACACCATATATTTT

d_gene: TRBD1
abundance: -
v_gene: TRBV28
j_gene: TRBJ2-2
CDR3aa: CASKKTGVNTGELFF
CDR3nt: TGTGCCAGCAAGAAGACAGGGGTGAACACCGGGGAGCTGTTTTTT

d_gene: -
abundance: -
v_gene: TRBV6-5
j_gene: TRBJ2-3
CDR3aa: CASSSTGDTQYF
CDR3nt: TGTGCCAGCAGTTCGACTGGAGATACGCAGTATTTT

d_gene: TRBD1
abundance: -
v_gene: TRBV19
j_gene: TRBJ1-4
CDR3aa: CASRLDRATNEKLFF
CDR3nt: TGTGCCAGTAGGCTCGACAGGGCAACTAATGAAAAACTGTTTTTT

d_gene: -
abundance: -
v_gene: TRBV19
j_gene: TRBJ2-5
CDR3aa: CASTGGGRETQYF
CDR3nt: TGTGCCAGTACAGGGGGCGGGAGAGAGACCCAGTACTTC

d_gene: -
abundance: -
v_gene: TRBV30
j_gene: TRBJ2-7
CDR3aa: CAWSYRLVAYEQYF
CDR3nt: TGTGCCTGGAGTTATCGTTTAGTAGCCTACGAGCAGTACTTC

d_gene: TRBD2
abundance: -
v_gene: TRBV6-1
j_gene: TRBJ2-1
CDR3aa: CASSEAWGGDPQFF
CDR3nt: TGTGCCAGCAGTGAAGCTTGGGGGGGGGATCCGCAGTTCTTC

d_gene: TRBD1
abundance: -
v_gene: TRBV28
j_gene: TRBJ1-5
CDR3aa: CASSTPGQFSNQPQHF
CDR3nt: TGTGCCAGCAGTACCCCGGGACAGTTTAGCAATCAGCCCCAGCATTTT

d_gene: -
abundance: -
v_gene: TRBV5-1
j_gene: TRBJ2-1
CDR3aa: CASAGGGARYNEQFF
CDR3nt: TGCGCCAGCGCTGGGGGGGGCGCAAGGTACAATGAGCAGTTCTTC

d_gene: TRBD1
abundance: -
v_gene: TRBV5-4
j_gene: TRBJ1-2
CDR3aa: CASSLDSGTGEGYTF
CDR3nt: TGTGCCAGCAGCTTGGACTCAGGGACAGGTGAGGGCTACACCTTC

d_gene: -
abundance: -
v_gene: TRBV15
j_gene: TRBJ2-1
CDR3aa: CATSRDRDSTDVYEQFF
CDR3nt: TGTGCCACCAGCAGAGATCGGGACTCCACAGATGTATATGAGCAGTTCTTC

d_gene: -
abundance: -
v_gene: TRBV19
j_gene: TRBJ1-3
CDR3aa: CASSIQTGSGNTIYF
CDR3nt: TGTGCCAGTAGTATACAGACTGGATCTGGAAACACCATATATTTT

d_gene: TRBD1
abundance: -
v_gene: TRBV10-3
j_gene: TRBJ2-7
CDR3aa: CAINPTGVDEQYF
CDR3nt: TGTGCCATCAATCCGACAGGGGTAGACGAGCAGTACTTC

d_gene: -
abundance: -
v_gene: TRBV18
j_gene: TRBJ2-5
CDR3aa: CASSPLSGQGNKVGTQYF
CDR3nt: TGTGCCAGCTCACCATTGTCCGGGCAGGGGAACAAAGTGGGGACCCAGTACTTC

d_gene: TRBD2
abundance: -
v_gene: TRBV28
j_gene: TRBJ2-7
CDR3aa: CASSTRTSGSGEQYF
CDR3nt: TGTGCCAGCAGTACTAGGACTAGCGGGAGCGGGGAGCAGTACTTC

d_gene: TRBD1
abundance: -
v_gene: TRBV5-1
j_gene: TRBJ2-7
CDR3aa: CASSAQGEFYEQYF
CDR3nt: TGCGCCAGCAGCGCACAGGGGGAGTTCTACGAGCAGTACTTC

d_gene: -
abundance: -
v_gene: TRBV19
j_gene: TRBJ1-2
CDR3aa: CASSRVPLQTGVYGYTF
CDR3nt: TGTGCCAGTAGTCGAGTCCCTCTTCAGACAGGTGTCTATGGCTACACCTTC

d_gene: -
abundance: -
v_gene: TRBV19
j_gene: TRBJ1-1
CDR3aa: CASSAGGAAEAFF
CDR3nt: TGTGCCAGTAGTGCGGGGGGCGCGGCTGAAGCTTTCTTT

d_gene: TRBD2
abundance: -
v_gene: TRBV7-6
j_gene: TRBJ2-5
CDR3aa: CASSLASGGSQETQYF
CDR3nt: TGTGCCAGCAGCTTAGCGTCGGGGGGGTCGCAAGAGACCCAGTACTTC

d_gene: -
abundance: -
v_gene: TRBV9
j_gene: TRBJ1-3
CDR3aa: CASSVYTGPGNTIYF
CDR3nt: TGTGCCAGCAGCGTTTATACAGGGCCAGGAAACACCATATATTTT

d_gene: TRBD1
abundance: -
v_gene: TRBV5-1
j_gene: TRBJ1-2
CDR3aa: CASSLDRGEGGYTF
CDR3nt: TGCGCCAGCAGCTTGGACAGGGGAGAGGGTGGCTACACCTTC

d_gene: -
abundance: -
v_gene: TRBV6-4
j_gene: TRBJ2-3
CDR3aa: CASSDGGATDTQYF
CDR3nt: TGTGCCAGCAGTGACGGGGGGGCCACAGATACGCAGTATTTT

d_gene: TRBD2
abundance: -
v_gene: TRBV2
j_gene: TRBJ2-1
CDR3aa: CASSALAGHPYNEQFF
CDR3nt: TGTGCCAGCAGTGCACTAGCGGGTCATCCCTACAATGAGCAGTTCTTC

d_gene: -
abundance: -
v_gene: TRBV19
j_gene: TRBJ1-6
CDR3aa: CASRRGDPDSPLHF
CDR3nt: TGTGCCAGTAGACGGGGAGATCCGGATTCACCCCTCCACTTT

d_gene: -
abundance: -
v_gene: TRBV28
j_gene: TRBJ1-4
CDR3aa: CASSFGFGTNEKLFF
CDR3nt: TGTGCCAGCAGTTTCGGGTTTGGAACTAATGAAAAACTGTTTTTT

d_gene: -
abundance: -
v_gene: TRBV29-1
j_gene: TRBJ2-5
CDR3aa: CSVENSKETQYF
CDR3nt: TGCAGCGTTGAGAACAGCAAAGAGACCCAGTACTTC

d_gene: -
abundance: -
v_gene: TRBV11-2
j_gene: TRBJ2-4
CDR3aa: CASSLVLAGQYF
CDR3nt: TGTGCCAGCAGCTTAGTTCTCGCGGGTCAGTACTTC

d_gene: -
abundance: -
v_gene: TRBV19
j_gene: TRBJ2-5
CDR3aa: CASSSRGETQYF
CDR3nt: TGTGCCAGTAGTAGCAGGGGTGAGACCCAGTACTTC

d_gene: -
abundance: -
v_gene: TRBV27
j_gene: TRBJ2-1
CDR3aa: CASRQTGYNEQFF
CDR3nt: TGTGCCAGCCGACAGACAGGCTACAATGAGCAGTTCTTC

d_gene: TRBD2
abundance: -
v_gene: TRBV6-4
j_gene: TRBJ2-2
CDR3aa: CASSRTSGFNTGELFF
CDR3nt: TGTGCCAGCAGTAGGACTAGCGGGTTTAACACCGGGGAGCTGTTTTTT

d_gene: TRBD1
abundance: -
v_gene: TRBV10-3
j_gene: TRBJ2-7
CDR3aa: CASKPGQRSSYEQYF
CDR3nt: TGTGCCAGCAAACCGGGACAGAGAAGCTCCTACGAGCAGTACTTC

d_gene: TRBD2
abundance: -
v_gene: TRBV7-2
j_gene: TRBJ2-7
CDR3aa: CASSSGAGDLKQYF
CDR3nt: TGTGCCAGCAGCTCTGGGGCGGGAGACCTAAAGCAGTACTTC